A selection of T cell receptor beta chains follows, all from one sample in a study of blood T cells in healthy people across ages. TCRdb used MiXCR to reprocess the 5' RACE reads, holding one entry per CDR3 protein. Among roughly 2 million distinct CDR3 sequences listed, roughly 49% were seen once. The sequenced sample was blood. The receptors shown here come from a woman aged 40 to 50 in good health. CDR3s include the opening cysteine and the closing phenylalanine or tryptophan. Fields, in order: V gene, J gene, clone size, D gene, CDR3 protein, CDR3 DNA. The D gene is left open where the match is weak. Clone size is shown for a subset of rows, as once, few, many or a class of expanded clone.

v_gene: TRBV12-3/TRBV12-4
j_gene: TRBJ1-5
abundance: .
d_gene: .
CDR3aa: CASSPPGTGGQPQHF
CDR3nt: TGTGCCAGCAGCCCGCCCGGGACCGGTGGTCAGCCCCAGCATTTT

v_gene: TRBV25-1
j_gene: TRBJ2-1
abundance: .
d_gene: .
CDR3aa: CASEQDSFYNEQFF
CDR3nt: TGTGCCAGCGAACAGGACTCGTTCTACAATGAGCAGTTCTTC

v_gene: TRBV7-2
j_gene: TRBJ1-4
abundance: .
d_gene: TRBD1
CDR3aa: CASSRGTGNEKLFF
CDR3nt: TGTGCCAGCAGCCGCGGGACAGGGAATGAAAAACTGTTTTTT

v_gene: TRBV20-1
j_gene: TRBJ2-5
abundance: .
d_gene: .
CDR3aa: CSASAALGTQYF
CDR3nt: TGCAGTGCTAGTGCCGCACTGGGGACCCAGTACTTC

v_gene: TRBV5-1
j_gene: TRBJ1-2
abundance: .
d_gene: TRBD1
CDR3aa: CASSWGTDCGYTF
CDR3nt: TGCGCCAGCAGCTGGGGGACAGACTGTGGCTACACCTTC

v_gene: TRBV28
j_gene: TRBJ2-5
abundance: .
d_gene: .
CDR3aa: CASSAHGVRETQYF
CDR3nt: TGTGCCAGCAGTGCACATGGGGTCCGAGAGACCCAGTACTTC

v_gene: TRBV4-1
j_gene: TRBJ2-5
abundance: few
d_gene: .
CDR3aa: CASSQDTAGETQYF
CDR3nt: TGCGCCAGCAGCCAAGATACGGCCGGGGAGACCCAGTACTTC

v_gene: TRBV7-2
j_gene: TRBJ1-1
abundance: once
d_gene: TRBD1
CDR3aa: CASSLAWTGSGTEAFF
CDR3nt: TGTGCCAGCAGCTTAGCTTGGACAGGGAGTGGGACTGAAGCTTTCTTT

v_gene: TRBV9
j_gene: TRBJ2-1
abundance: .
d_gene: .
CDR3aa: CASSARAAGNYNEQFF
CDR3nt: TGTGCCAGCAGCGCCCGGGCGGCCGGGAATTACAATGAGCAGTTCTTC

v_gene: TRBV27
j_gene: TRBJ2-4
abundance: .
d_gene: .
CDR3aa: CASSLDGLNIQYF
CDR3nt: TGTGCCAGCAGTTTGGACGGATTGAACATTCAGTACTTC

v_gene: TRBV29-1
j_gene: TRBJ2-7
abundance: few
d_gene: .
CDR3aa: CSASQLGSYEQYF
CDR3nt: TGCAGCGCCTCACAATTAGGGTCGTACGAGCAGTACTTC

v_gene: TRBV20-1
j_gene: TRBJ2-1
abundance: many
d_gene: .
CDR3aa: CSARKATEQFF
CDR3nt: TGCAGTGCTAGGAAAGCTACTGAGCAGTTCTTC

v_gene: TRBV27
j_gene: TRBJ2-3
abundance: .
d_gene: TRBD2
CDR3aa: CASSPRTSASDTQYF
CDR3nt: TGTGCCAGCAGCCCCCGGACTAGCGCCTCAGATACGCAGTATTTT

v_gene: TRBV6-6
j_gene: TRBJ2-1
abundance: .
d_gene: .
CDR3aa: CASSIYRASSYNEQFF
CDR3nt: TGTGCCAGCAGTATCTACAGGGCAAGCTCCTACAATGAGCAGTTCTTC

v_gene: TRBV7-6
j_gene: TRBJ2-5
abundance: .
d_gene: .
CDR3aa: CASKPGITAYNEQYF
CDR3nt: TGTGCCAGCAAACCCGGAATAACGGCCTACAATGAGCAGTACTTC

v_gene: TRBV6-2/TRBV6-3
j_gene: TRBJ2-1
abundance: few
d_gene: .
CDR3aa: CASRLLRANEQFF
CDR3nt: TGTGCCAGCAGACTCCTCCGGGCAAATGAGCAGTTCTTC

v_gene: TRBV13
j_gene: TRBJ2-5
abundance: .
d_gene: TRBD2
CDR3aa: CASSAGLTGGPGETQYF
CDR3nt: TGTGCCAGCAGCGCCGGACTAACGGGGGGGCCGGGAGAGACCCAGTACTTC

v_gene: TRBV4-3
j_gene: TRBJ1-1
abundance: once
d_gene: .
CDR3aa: CASSQEQRAYTEAFF
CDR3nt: TGCGCCAGCAGCCAAGAACAGCGGGCGTACACTGAAGCTTTCTTT

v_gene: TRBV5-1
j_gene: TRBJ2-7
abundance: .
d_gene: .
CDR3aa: CASSHPLGPYEQYF
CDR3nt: TGCGCCAGCAGCCACCCCCTGGGCCCGTACGAGCAGTACTTC

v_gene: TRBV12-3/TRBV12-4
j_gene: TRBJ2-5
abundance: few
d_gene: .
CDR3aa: CASSFFPGEGEQYF
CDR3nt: TGTGCCAGCAGTTTTTTTCCAGGAGAAGGTGAGCAGTACTTC